This is a list of T cell receptor beta chains from one sample in a study of shared clonotypes between healthy human individuals. TCRdb keeps only in-frame clones here, not all; method: immunoSEQ multiplex PCR. Of around 430,000 clones in the sample, around 79% are singletons; the top ten hold approximately 13%. Sample: PBMCs. Every receptor here comes from a woman in her forties in good health. Some clones in this sample may be carry-over from other donors' samples. Both conserved end residues are trimmed from each CDR3. The D gene is left open where the match is weak.

CDR3 protein: ASGTSGNTIY
V gene: TRBV9
J gene: TRBJ1-3
D gene: .

CDR3 protein: ASSLVGQVYEQY
V gene: TRBV28
J gene: TRBJ2-7
D gene: TRBD1

CDR3 protein: ASSGTGGINIQY
V gene: TRBV2
J gene: TRBJ2-4
D gene: TRBD1

CDR3 protein: ASSYSGTPGDTQY
V gene: TRBV6-5
J gene: TRBJ2-3
D gene: .

CDR3 protein: AWSVRRVPYEQY
V gene: TRBV30
J gene: TRBJ2-7
D gene: .

CDR3 protein: ASSLGTQEQF
V gene: TRBV11-2
J gene: TRBJ2-1
D gene: .

CDR3 protein: ASSFSSGSQYEQY
V gene: TRBV7-2
J gene: TRBJ2-7
D gene: TRBD2

CDR3 protein: ASSLRTSEGTQY
V gene: TRBV5-1
J gene: TRBJ2-5
D gene: TRBD2

CDR3 protein: ASSSGTSGTYTDTQY
V gene: TRBV28
J gene: TRBJ2-3
D gene: TRBD2

CDR3 protein: ASKFNGEYAYGYT
V gene: TRBV5-2
J gene: TRBJ1-2
D gene: .

CDR3 protein: AIRTGQGAFGELF
V gene: TRBV10-3
J gene: TRBJ2-2
D gene: TRBD1

CDR3 protein: ASSITGERQPQH
V gene: TRBV19
J gene: TRBJ1-5
D gene: .

CDR3 protein: ASSQDGGEFH
V gene: TRBV4-2
J gene: TRBJ1-6
D gene: .

CDR3 protein: ASSEISSDEQF
V gene: TRBV6-1
J gene: TRBJ2-1
D gene: .

CDR3 protein: ASSLGSGISYEQY
V gene: TRBV5-1
J gene: TRBJ2-7
D gene: TRBD2

CDR3 protein: ASSIGSSGPYEQY
V gene: TRBV19
J gene: TRBJ2-7
D gene: TRBD2

CDR3 protein: ASSLRRTDTQY
V gene: TRBV5-6
J gene: TRBJ2-3
D gene: .

CDR3 protein: ASSDGASGGTDTQY
V gene: TRBV6-4
J gene: TRBJ2-3
D gene: TRBD2

CDR3 protein: ASSATVSGYNEQF
V gene: TRBV7-2
J gene: TRBJ2-1
D gene: .

CDR3 protein: ASSRGDQETQY
V gene: TRBV7-2
J gene: TRBJ2-5
D gene: TRBD2

CDR3 protein: ASSIGQGGTGELF
V gene: TRBV19
J gene: TRBJ2-2
D gene: TRBD1

CDR3 protein: ASRLAGGRNEQY
V gene: TRBV28
J gene: TRBJ2-7
D gene: TRBD2

CDR3 protein: ASSLGTRNEQY
V gene: TRBV5-8
J gene: TRBJ2-7
D gene: .

CDR3 protein: ASSLAPGQGTGELF
V gene: TRBV5-1
J gene: TRBJ2-2
D gene: TRBD1

CDR3 protein: ASSLAGGVDTQY
V gene: TRBV5-1
J gene: TRBJ2-3
D gene: TRBD2

CDR3 protein: AWSVRIGDGYT
V gene: TRBV30
J gene: TRBJ1-2
D gene: .

CDR3 protein: ASRSKGTGELF
V gene: TRBV5-1
J gene: TRBJ2-2
D gene: .

CDR3 protein: ASSPTGLAINTIY
V gene: TRBV28
J gene: TRBJ1-3
D gene: .

CDR3 protein: AWTTSGINTQY
V gene: TRBV30
J gene: TRBJ2-3
D gene: TRBD2

CDR3 protein: ASSFTAYSNQPQH
V gene: TRBV7-2
J gene: TRBJ1-5
D gene: .

CDR3 protein: ASSKQTGGGTEAF
V gene: TRBV21-1
J gene: TRBJ1-1
D gene: .

CDR3 protein: ASSYIAYYEQY
V gene: TRBV6-6
J gene: TRBJ2-7
D gene: .

CDR3 protein: ASSYRQASYNEQF
V gene: TRBV11-2
J gene: TRBJ2-1
D gene: .

CDR3 protein: ASSPGLAGEEQF
V gene: TRBV6-4
J gene: TRBJ2-1
D gene: TRBD2

CDR3 protein: ASSPGTPYNVEQF
V gene: TRBV6-6
J gene: TRBJ2-1
D gene: .

CDR3 protein: ASLPGDRDTGELF
V gene: TRBV2
J gene: TRBJ2-2
D gene: TRBD1

CDR3 protein: ASSQVGIFSGANVLT
V gene: TRBV4-1
J gene: TRBJ2-6
D gene: .

CDR3 protein: ASSLGDSGNTIY
V gene: TRBV5-1
J gene: TRBJ1-3
D gene: .

CDR3 protein: AISWGSGGSVDTQY
V gene: TRBV10-3
J gene: TRBJ2-3
D gene: .

CDR3 protein: ASILAGEGETQY
V gene: TRBV25-1
J gene: TRBJ2-5
D gene: TRBD2

CDR3 protein: ASSLDSSGTEAF
V gene: TRBV7-2
J gene: TRBJ1-1
D gene: .

CDR3 protein: ASRPEMSGTSRKDTQY
V gene: TRBV7-9
J gene: TRBJ2-3
D gene: TRBD2

CDR3 protein: ASSLRPGWETQY
V gene: TRBV5-4
J gene: TRBJ2-5
D gene: .

CDR3 protein: ASSGRGGPYNEQF
V gene: TRBV2
J gene: TRBJ2-1
D gene: TRBD2

CDR3 protein: ASSLRVTGELF
V gene: TRBV7-3
J gene: TRBJ2-2
D gene: .

CDR3 protein: ASSLLAGDVYEQY
V gene: TRBV7-2
J gene: TRBJ2-7
D gene: TRBD2

CDR3 protein: ASSYLGDEQF
V gene: TRBV19
J gene: TRBJ2-1
D gene: .

CDR3 protein: ASSFSTEAF
V gene: TRBV7-9
J gene: TRBJ1-1
D gene: .

CDR3 protein: ASSFLGTSGSLTYNEQF
V gene: TRBV7-9
J gene: TRBJ2-1
D gene: TRBD2

CDR3 protein: ASSQGSGAEQY
V gene: TRBV4-2
J gene: TRBJ2-7
D gene: .